This T cell receptor (beta chain) comes out of a study of cytomegalovirus exposure and HLA in healthy donors. Study-level background: A data release that came early held about 89 million unique TCRs from HLA-typed donors. The study, taken as a whole, reports: Later analysis associated a missense DCLRE1C variant with TCR beta V- and J-gene trimming.

60 Vbeta and 13 Jbeta primers were used in PCR. The assay was immunoSEQ multiplex PCR, and TCRdb's table has in-frame clones only and misses some. The sample carries 150,000 to 200,000 clones, over 70% recorded once. The CDR3 totals 15 residues. J gave up 1 base and V 1 base, and 1 base lay outside the gene matches. In germline, CDR1 is SGHVS, CDR2 FQNEAQ. At sampling all donors were nominally healthy, likely with unrecorded immune exposures. To note about this clone: Its antigen is unidentified.

Sequencing used PBMCs. The V call is TRBV7-8, the J call TRBJ1-2; 9 bases fit TRBD1. The receptor was isolated from a man aged 35 to 55 in good health and CMV-seropositive. The CDR3 here is CASSLGQGGNYGYTF. The CDR3 coding sequence is TGTGCCAGCAGCTTAGGACAGGGGGGTAACTATGGCTACACCTTC.